The present T cell receptor (beta chain) was sequenced within a study of technical replicates of blood from a handful of donors. Germline V gene lookup returns CDR1 MDHEN and CDR2 SYDVKM. V lost 5 bases, J lost 7 bases, and 10 bases stayed unmatched. The length of the CDR3 is 15 residues. Profiled with immunoSEQ multiplex PCR; TCRdb holds only in-frame clones, not every one. The table includes around 70,000 clones, 93% detected once. Sample: T cells isolated from PBMCs. The receptor's source is a human donor in good health. The genes are TRBV28 and TRBJ1-4; TRBD1 agrees at 7 bases. CDR3 sequence (DNA): TGTGCCAGCAGTGTCGACAGGGTGGGTCGTGAAAAACTGTTTTTT. Protein sequence: CASSVDRVGREKLFF.